This T cell receptor beta chain comes out of a study of blood T cell repertoires in COVID-19. Across the study: Spain, Italy and the United States supplied samples that represented acute and convalescent COVID-19. T cells, B-cell-depleted T cells, or PBMCs supplied cDNA or gDNA.

The CDR3 covers 14 residues. V was trimmed by 4 bases and J by 6 bases, leaving 15 bases between them. Germline V gene sequence: CDR1 SGHTA, CDR2 FQGNSA. Original processing methods: Using reference gene primer amplification, nucleated cell counts were estimated. Clones were sequenced by immunoSEQ multiplex PCR, and TCRdb holds only the in-frame ones, with some missing. That table supplies the V and J calls and clone size; D and trimming were determined from the DNA. Of approximately 170,000 clones in the sample, roughly 80% are singletons; the top ten hold 11%. This clone was recorded only once. The TCR comes from a man aged 70 or older with active or convalescent COVID-19. Sequenced material: peripheral blood. The chain has TRBV7-2 and TRBJ1-1; tentative D call: TRBD1 (6 bases). The DNA for the CDR3 is TGTGCCAGCAGCTCTCAGGGGTTACGCGCTGAAGCTTTCTTT. Amino acid sequence: CASSSQGLRAEAFF.